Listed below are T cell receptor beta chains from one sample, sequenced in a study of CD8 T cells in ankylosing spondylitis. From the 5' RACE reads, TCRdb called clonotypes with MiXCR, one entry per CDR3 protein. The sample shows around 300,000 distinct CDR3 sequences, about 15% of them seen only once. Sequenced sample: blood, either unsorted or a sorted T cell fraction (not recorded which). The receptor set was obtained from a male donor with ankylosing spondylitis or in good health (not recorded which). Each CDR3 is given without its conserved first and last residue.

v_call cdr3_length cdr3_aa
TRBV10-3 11 AISPSGTDTQY
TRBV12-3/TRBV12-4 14 ASSLIPPSLGHEQY
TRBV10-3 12 AISGDRGNTEAF
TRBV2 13 ASSLRLAGGYEQY
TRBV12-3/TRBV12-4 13 ASSFRGVAGNTIY
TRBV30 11 AWSVEANYGYT
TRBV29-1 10 SVVGQGNEQF
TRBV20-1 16 SARASPTRESNTGELF
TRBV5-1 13 ASSLDLAGYNEQF
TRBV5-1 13 ASSRGGPRDDTQY
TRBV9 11 ASSEAPWETQY
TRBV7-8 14 ASSLASDRGRKTQY
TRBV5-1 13 ASSLQRSSYNEQF
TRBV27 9 ASRVGGEQY
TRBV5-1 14 ASSSPGTTNTGELF
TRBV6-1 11 ASSPHVPDTQY
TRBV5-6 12 ASSENPTGYEQY